Presented here are 29 T cell receptor beta chains from one specimen sequenced in a study of T cell repertoires in cytomegalovirus infection. TCRdb re-analysed the reads in MiXCR, keeping a single row per CDR3 protein. The sample holds about 770,000 distinct CDR3 sequences; almost 30% are singletons and the top ten take around 12%. These TCRs' antigens remain unknown. The source material was cultured CD8+ T cells from PBMCs, sampled from culture after CMV antigen stimulation. These receptors all come from a human donor in good health (CMV status not recorded). Some clones in this sample may be carry-over from other donors' samples.

This clonotype was counted a few times. V and J are TRBV27 and TRBJ1-1; TRBD1 might be the D (5 bases). The CDR3 runs 14 residues. V gave up 2 bases and J gave up 0 bases, with 7 bases separating them. The germline CDR1 and CDR2 sequences are MNHEY and SMNVEV (reference sequence). The CDR3 DNA sequence: TGTGCCAGCAGTTTAATAGGGGTGAACACTGAAGCTTTCTTT. This encodes CASSLIGVNTEAFF.

J is TRBJ2-7 and V is TRBV7-9; D possibly corresponds to TRBD2 (5 bases). The CDR3 loop spans 13 amino acids. Trimming took off 8 bases at V and 5 bases at J, with 16 bases between the two ends. Germline CDR1 reads SEHNR; CDR2 reads FQNEAQ (reference sequence). CDR3 bases: TGTGCCAGCGAGGGTGGTCCAGTCCACGAGCAGTACTTC. Translating it yields CASEGGPVHEQYF.

Many counts were recorded for this clonotype. V gene TRBV7-8 combines with J gene TRBJ2-1; TRBD2 agrees at 11 bases. This CDR3 contains 20 residues. Trimming removed 4 bases from V and 3 bases from J; junction bases left unmatched: 17. CDR1 SGHVS and CDR2 FQNEAQ come from the germline V gene. As DNA, the CDR3 is TGTGCCAGCAGCTCACCCTCGGTAGCGGGGGGGCGTCGAGTCTACAATGAGCAGTTCTTC. It is translated as CASSSPSVAGGRRVYNEQFF. Together with reference TRBV7-8 and TRBJ2-1, the CDR3 gives the full variable domain: GAGVSQSPRYKVAKRGQDVALRCDPISGHVSLFWYQQALGQGPEFLTYFQNEAQLDKSGLPSDRFFAERPEGSVSTLKIQRTQQEDSAVYLCASSSPSVAGGRRVYNEQFFGPGTRLTVL.

The rearrangement uses TRBV10-2 and TRBJ1-1; 8 bases agree with TRBD1. The ends lost 4 bases at V and 8 bases at J; junction bases unmatched: 9. The CDR3 has 14 residues. Germline assignment: CDR1 WSHSY and CDR2 SAAADI. The CDR3, as DNA: TGCGCCAGCAGTGTAAACAGGGGGTTCGGGGAAGCTTTCTTT. Translation: CASSVNRGFGEAFF.

The sample holds a few counts of this clonotype. J is TRBJ1-6 and V is TRBV6-5; possibly TRBD1 for D (5 bases). Trimming cost V 0 bases and J 9 bases, with 15 bases left between them. Looked up from germline, CDR1 is MNHEY and CDR2 is SVGAGI. The CDR3 has 16 amino acids. In DNA form, the CDR3 reads TGTGCCAGCAGTTACTCGGCAGGGAACATTGTTTCACCCCTCCACTTT. This gives the protein CASSYSAGNIVSPLHF.

This clonotype was observed at least ten times. V and J are TRBV27 and TRBJ1-2; no clear D. Germline CDR1 MNHEY, CDR2 SMNVEV (reference sequence). This CDR3 comprises 13 residues. Trimming removed 0 bases at V and 6 bases at J, with 8 bases between. The CDR3 DNA follows: TGTGCCAGCAGTTTATCGGGCAGCCATGGCTACACCTTC. It codes for CASSLSGSHGYTF.

The CDR3 protein is CASSPGRGAYEQYV. As DNA, the CDR3 is TGTGCCAGCAGCCCCGGGCGGGGAGCCTACGAGCAGTACGTC. The V gene is TRBV13, the J gene TRBJ2-7, with a weak D call TRBD2 (6 bases). V was cut by 5 bases and J by 2 bases, with 13 bases left in between. This CDR3 is built from 14 residues. The germline gives CDR1 PRHDT, CDR2 FYEKMQ (reference sequence).

This clonotype appeared many times. This sequence joins TRBV27 and TRBJ1-6; 9 nucleotides line up with TRBD1. The CDR3 contains 16 residues. Germline trimming cut 4 bases from V and 8 bases from J; bases unmatched to any gene: 9. Germline V gene lookup returns CDR1 MNHEY and CDR2 SMNVEV (reference sequence). CDR3 sequence: CASSSTGGRIYSPLHF. The CDR3 DNA reads TGTGCCAGCAGTTCGACAGGGGGAAGGATTTATTCACCCCTCCACTTT.

This clonotype was counted between two and nine times. The V and J genes are TRBV7-9 and TRBJ2-5; either TRBD1 or TRBD2 may supply D (5 bases each). Germline CDR1 is SEHNR and CDR2 is FQNEAQ (reference sequence). The CDR3 spans 14 residues. The V gene lost 5 bases and the J gene lost 5 bases, with 15 bases spanning the gap. The chain's CDR3 is CASSPRDGEETQYF. The CDR3 nucleotides read TGTGCCAGCAGCCCCAGGGATGGGGAGGAGACCCAGTACTTC.

This clonotype was seen a handful of times. The gene calls are TRBV27 and TRBJ1-2; D gene unclear. V lost 2 bases, J lost 4 bases, and 14 bases lay in between. The CDR3 loop spans 15 amino acids. The germline CDR1 and CDR2 sequences are MNHEY and SMNVEV (reference sequence). The CDR3 nucleotides are TGTGCCAGCAGTTTAAACAGCGGGTTCGTCTATGGCTACACCTTC. It yields the protein CASSLNSGFVYGYTF.

The chain joins TRBV27 to TRBJ1-5; no reliable D call. The V gene lost 2 bases and the J gene lost 7 bases, with 9 bases spanning the gap. CDR3 length: 13 residues. In germline, CDR1 is MNHEY, CDR2 SMNVEV (reference sequence). The CDR3 protein is CASSLMAGQPQHF. The CDR3 DNA reads TGTGCCAGCAGTTTAATGGCCGGCCAGCCCCAGCATTTT.

CDR3 region: CASRRDWMGETQYF. CDR3 nucleotides: TGTGCCAGTAGACGGGACTGGATGGGAGAGACCCAGTACTTC. V usage is TRBV19 and J usage is TRBJ2-5; tentatively, D is TRBD2 (6 bases). Germline CDR1 is LNHDA and CDR2 is SQIVND (reference sequence). The CDR3 loop spans 14 amino acids. Between the trimmed V and J ends, which lost 6 bases and 4 bases, there was a span of 15 bases.

This clonotype has just a few counts. The chain joins TRBV5-6 to TRBJ1-6, with D possibly TRBD1 on 5 matching bases. The CDR3 contains 14 residues. Deletions cut 1 base from V and 7 bases from J, with 9 bases between. CDR1 and CDR2 (germline): SGHDT, YYEEEE. The CDR3 bases are TGTGCCAGCAGCTTGCGGGGGGTAAATTCACCCCTCCACTTT. It codes for CASSLRGVNSPLHF.

The chain has TRBV4-3 and TRBJ2-7; D could derive from TRBD1 or TRBD2 (5 bases each). The germline V and J ends were trimmed by 2 bases and 0 bases, with 11 bases remaining between them. The V gene's germline CDR1 is LGHNA and CDR2 YSLEER. The CDR3 totals 15 residues. CDR3 coding DNA: TGCGCCAGCAGCCAACGGGACGGAAACTCCTACGAGCAGTACTTC. Its translation is CASSQRDGNSYEQYF.

V usage is TRBV28 and J usage is TRBJ2-1; TRBD1 agrees at 8 bases. CDR1 and CDR2 from the germline V gene are MDHEN and SYDVKM. Trimming at V came to 2 bases and at J to 7 bases, leaving 4 bases not matched to a gene. The CDR3 consists of 14 residues. The DNA of the CDR3 is TGTGCCAGCAGTTTACCGAGACAGGGGAATGAGCAGTTCTTC. This encodes CASSLPRQGNEQFF. Drawing the rest from reference TRBV28 and TRBJ2-1, the complete variable domain is DVKVTQSSRYLVKRTGEKVFLECVQDMDHENMFWYRQDPGLGLRLIYFSYDVKMKEKGDIPEGYSVSREKKERFSLILESASTNQTSMYLCASSLPRQGNEQFFGPGTRLTVL.

This rearrangement joins TRBV28 to TRBJ2-7; 8 bases line up with TRBD1. V shed 5 bases and J 9 bases; nucleotides not matched to a gene: 6. Looked up from germline, CDR1 is MDHEN and CDR2 is SYDVKM. The CDR3 consists of 12 residues. CDR3 region: CASSIQGAGQYV. The CDR3 nucleotides are TGTGCCAGCAGTATCCAGGGGGCCGGGCAGTACGTC.

This chain uses TRBV12-3 or TRBV12-4 with TRBJ1-2, with D perhaps TRBD1 (5 bases). Trimming removed 5 bases at V and 8 bases at J, with 21 bases between. The CDR3 totals 15 residues. DNA for the CDR3: TGTGCCAGCAGTAGCTATTTGGACAACCCTGCAGGCTACACCTTC. It translates to CASSSYLDNPAGYTF.

This sequence joins TRBV27 and TRBJ2-3; D is perhaps TRBD1 (5 bases). This CDR3 has 14 amino acids. Looked up from germline, CDR1 is MNHEY and CDR2 is SMNVEV (reference sequence). V shed 3 bases and J shed 6 bases, with 13 bases lying between them. The CDR3 is CASSFGVAGDTQYF. The CDR3 DNA reads TGTGCCAGCAGTTTTGGAGTCGCAGGGGATACGCAGTATTTT.

This clonotype was detected only a few times. The chain has TRBV7-2 and TRBJ1-2; D possibly corresponds to TRBD1 (6 bases). The CDR3 consists of 15 residues. With 5 bases removed from V and 1 base from J, the gap between germline ends came to 14 bases. Germline lookup yields CDR1 SGHTA and CDR2 FQGNSA. The CDR3 region is CASSPTGGHNYGYTF. CDR3 in DNA: TGTGCCAGCAGCCCGACGGGGGGGCATAACTATGGCTACACCTTC.

This clonotype was counted once. This chain joins TRBV20-1 and TRBJ1-5, with 8 bases that match TRBD1. Per the germline V gene, CDR1 is DFQATT and CDR2 is SNEGSKA (reference sequence). There are 19 residues in the CDR3. V was clipped by 0 bases and J by 4 bases; unmatched bases: 17. CDR3 region: CSARDFLGVDRAQNQPQHF. In DNA, the CDR3 is TGCAGTGCTAGAGATTTTTTGGGGGTGGACAGGGCCCAGAATCAGCCCCAGCATTTT.

The chain is built from TRBV15 and TRBJ2-7, with D unresolved. Germline assignment: CDR1 LNHNV and CDR2 YYDKDF (reference sequence). The CDR3 is 13 amino acids. The V gene lost 5 bases and the J gene lost 2 bases, with 10 bases spanning the gap. The CDR3 DNA reads TGTGCCACCAGCCCGGTCCTCACCTACGAGCAGTACTTC. This encodes CATSPVLTYEQYF. Looking up the rest from reference TRBV15 and TRBJ2-7 gives the full variable domain: DAMVIQNPRYQVTQFGKPVTLSCSQTLNHNVMYWYQQKSSQAPKLLFHYYDKDFNNEADTPDNFQSRRPNTSFCFLDIRSPGLGDTAMYLCATSPVLTYEQYFGPGTRLTVT.

This clonotype was detected only a few times. The rearrangement uses TRBV2 and TRBJ1-1, with TRBD1 matching 8 bases. CDR3 length: 14 amino acids. V shed 5 bases and J 4 bases; nucleotides not matched to a gene: 6. CDR1 is SNHLY and CDR2 is FYNNEI in the germline V gene. As DNA, the CDR3 is TGTGCCAGCAGTCCAGGGGGCTGGGGCACTGAAGCTTTCTTT. Translated: CASSPGGWGTEAFF. The full variable domain, with the rest looked up from reference TRBV2 and TRBJ1-1, is EPEVTQTPSHQVTQMGQEVILRCVPISNHLYFYWYRQILGQKVEFLVSFYNNEISEKSEIFDDQFSVERPDGSNFTLKIRSTKLEDSAMYFCASSPGGWGTEAFFGQGTRLTVV.

The chain carries TRBV20-1 and TRBJ2-4; 8 nucleotides agree with TRBD2. The CDR3 spans 14 residues. Per germline, CDR1 DFQATT and CDR2 SNEGSKA (reference sequence). V trimming: 3 bases; J trimming: 3 bases; junction bases outside the gene matches: 4. The CDR3 DNA is TGCAGTGCTAGGCGGGGGGACGACAAAAACATTCAGTACTTC. Translation gives CSARRGDDKNIQYF.

The chain carries TRBV5-4 and TRBJ1-1; unclear D gene. Germline V gene sequence: CDR1 SGHNT, CDR2 YYREEE (reference sequence). The CDR3 is made up of 13 amino acids. Trimming took 0 bases from V and 8 from J, leaving 11 bases between them. CDR3 protein: CASSLGGSQEAFF. The CDR3 DNA is TGTGCCAGCAGCTTGGGAGGGTCTCAAGAAGCTTTCTTT.

This clonotype was recorded once. V and J are TRBV6-2 or TRBV6-3 and TRBJ2-1; 7 bases map to TRBD2. The CDR3 spans 16 residues. Germline V lookup: CDR1 MNHEY, CDR2 SVGEGT. The V segment lost 0 bases and the J segment 4 bases; nucleotides outside the gene matches: 6. The CDR3 region has the DNA TGTGCCAGCAGTTACTCGAAGTTGCGGGGGTACAATGAGCAGTTCTTC. It translates to CASSYSKLRGYNEQFF.

The chain couples TRBV27 to TRBJ2-7; 9 nucleotides match TRBD1. The CDR3 loop spans 15 amino acids. With V trimmed by 3 bases and J by 4 bases, 7 bases remained unmatched. The germline CDR1 and CDR2 sequences are MNHEY and SMNVEV (reference sequence). In DNA form, the CDR3 reads TGTGCCAGCAGTTTGATCGGGACAGGGACGTACGAGCAGTACTTC. Translating gives CASSLIGTGTYEQYF.

Only a few counts were recorded for this clonotype. J is TRBJ2-7 and V is TRBV14, with 7 bases identical to TRBD1. Germline CDR1 and CDR2: SGHDN and FVKESK. The CDR3 length is 14 residues. With 4 bases clipped from V and 4 bases from J, the junction kept 7 bases outside the gene matches. CDR3 in DNA: TGTGCCAGCAGCCTCGACAGGGCTTGTTACGAGCAGTACGTC. Encoded protein: CASSLDRACYEQYV.

This clonotype was recorded a few times. This chain uses TRBV27 with TRBJ2-5; D gene unclear. V was cut by 2 bases and J by 4 bases, with 11 bases left in between. The CDR3 runs to 14 residues. Germline V gives CDR1 MNHEY, CDR2 SMNVEV (reference sequence). This chain's CDR3 is CASSLPSSPETQYF. The DNA for the CDR3 is TGTGCCAGCAGTTTACCCAGTTCCCCAGAGACCCAGTACTTC.

The chain carries TRBV6-5 and TRBJ1-1; D gene uncertain. Trimming shortened V by 4 bases and J by 7 bases, and 13 bases separated the two germline ends. The CDR3 contains 13 residues. CDR1 is MNHEY and CDR2 is SVGAGI in the germline V gene. CDR3 protein: CASSFIGSLEAFF. The CDR3 bases are TGTGCCAGCAGTTTCATAGGTTCCCTTGAAGCTTTCTTT.